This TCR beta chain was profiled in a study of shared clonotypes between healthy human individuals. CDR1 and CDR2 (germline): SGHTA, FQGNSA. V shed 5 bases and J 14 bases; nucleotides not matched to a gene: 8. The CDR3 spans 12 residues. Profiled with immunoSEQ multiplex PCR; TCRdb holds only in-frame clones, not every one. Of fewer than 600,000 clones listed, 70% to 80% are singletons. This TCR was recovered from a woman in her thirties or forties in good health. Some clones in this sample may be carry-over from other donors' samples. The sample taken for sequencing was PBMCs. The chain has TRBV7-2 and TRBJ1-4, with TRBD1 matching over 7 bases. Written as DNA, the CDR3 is TGTGCCAGCAGCCAACCGGGACAGTTTCTGTTTTTT. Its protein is CASSQPGQFLFF.